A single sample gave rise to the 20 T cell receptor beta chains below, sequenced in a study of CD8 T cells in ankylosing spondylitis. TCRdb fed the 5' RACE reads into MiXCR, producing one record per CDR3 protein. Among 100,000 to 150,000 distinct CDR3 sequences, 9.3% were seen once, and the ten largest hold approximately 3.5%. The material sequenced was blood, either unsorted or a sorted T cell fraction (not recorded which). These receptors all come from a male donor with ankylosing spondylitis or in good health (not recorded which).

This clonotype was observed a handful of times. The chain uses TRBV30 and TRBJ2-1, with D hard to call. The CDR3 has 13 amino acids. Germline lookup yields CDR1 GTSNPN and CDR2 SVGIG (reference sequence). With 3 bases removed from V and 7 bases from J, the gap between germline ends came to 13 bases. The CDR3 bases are TGTGCCTGGAGAGTAGCAGGTGGGAATGAGCAGTTCTTC. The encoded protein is CAWRVAGGNEQFF.

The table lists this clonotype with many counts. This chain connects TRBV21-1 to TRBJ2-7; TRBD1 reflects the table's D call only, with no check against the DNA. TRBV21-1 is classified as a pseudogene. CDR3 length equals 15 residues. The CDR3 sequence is CASSKEQVPGYEQYF. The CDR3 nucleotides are TGTGCCAGCAGCAAGGAACAGGTGCCAGGGTACGAGCAGTACTTC.

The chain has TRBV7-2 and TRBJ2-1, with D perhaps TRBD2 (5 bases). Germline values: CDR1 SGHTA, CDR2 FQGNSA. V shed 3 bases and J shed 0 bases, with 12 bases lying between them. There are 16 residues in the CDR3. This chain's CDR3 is CASSLFGLSSYNEQFF. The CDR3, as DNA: TGTGCCAGCAGCTTGTTCGGACTCTCCTCCTACAATGAGCAGTTCTTC. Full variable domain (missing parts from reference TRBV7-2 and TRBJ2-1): GAGVSQSPSNKVTEKGKDVELRCDPISGHTALYWYRQSLGQGLEFLIYFQGNSAPDKSGLPSDRFSAERTGGSVSTLTIQRTQQEDSAVYLCASSLFGLSSYNEQFFGPGTRLTVL.

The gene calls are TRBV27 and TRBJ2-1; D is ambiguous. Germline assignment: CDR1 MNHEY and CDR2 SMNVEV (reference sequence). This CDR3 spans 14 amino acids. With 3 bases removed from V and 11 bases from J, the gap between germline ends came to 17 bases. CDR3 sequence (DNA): TGTGCCAGCAGTTTCATCCGCAGTGTCGATCAGCAGTTCTTC. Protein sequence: CASSFIRSVDQQFF.

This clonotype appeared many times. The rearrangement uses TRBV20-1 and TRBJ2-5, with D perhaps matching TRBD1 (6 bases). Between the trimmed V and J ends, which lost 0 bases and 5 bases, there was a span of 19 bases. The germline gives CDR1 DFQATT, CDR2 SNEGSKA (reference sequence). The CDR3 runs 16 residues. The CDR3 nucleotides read TGCAGTGCTAGAGACGGAGCTCGGGACACTCGGGAGACCCAGTACTTC. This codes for CSARDGARDTRETQYF.

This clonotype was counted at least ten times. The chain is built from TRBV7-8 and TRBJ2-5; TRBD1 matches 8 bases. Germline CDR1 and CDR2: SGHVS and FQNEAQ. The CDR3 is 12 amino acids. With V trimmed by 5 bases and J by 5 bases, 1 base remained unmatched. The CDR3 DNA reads TGTGCCAGCAGCCGGGACAGGGAGACCCAGTACTTC. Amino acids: CASSRDRETQYF. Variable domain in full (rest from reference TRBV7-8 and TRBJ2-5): GAGVSQSPRYKVAKRGQDVALRCDPISGHVSLFWYQQALGQGPEFLTYFQNEAQLDKSGLPSDRFFAERPEGSVSTLKIQRTQQEDSAVYLCASSRDRETQYFGPGTRLLVL.

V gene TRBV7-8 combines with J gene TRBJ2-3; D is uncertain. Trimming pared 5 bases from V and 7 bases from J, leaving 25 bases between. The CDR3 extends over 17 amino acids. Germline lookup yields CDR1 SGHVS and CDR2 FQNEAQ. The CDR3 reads CASSRTVAIHRINTQYF. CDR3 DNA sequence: TGTGCCAGCAGCCGCACCGTCGCGATCCATCGCATAAATACGCAGTATTTT.

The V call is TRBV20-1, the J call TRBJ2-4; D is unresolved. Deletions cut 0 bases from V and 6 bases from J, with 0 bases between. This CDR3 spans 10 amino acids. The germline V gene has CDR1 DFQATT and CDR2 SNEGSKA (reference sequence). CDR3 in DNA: TGCAGTGCTAGAGAAAACATTCAGTACTTC. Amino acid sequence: CSARENIQYF.

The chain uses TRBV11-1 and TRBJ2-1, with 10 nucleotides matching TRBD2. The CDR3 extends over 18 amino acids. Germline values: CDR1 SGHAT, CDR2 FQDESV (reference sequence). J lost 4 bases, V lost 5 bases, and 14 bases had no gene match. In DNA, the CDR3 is TGTGCCAGCAGCCTCCCCCCACGACTAGCGGGCCAATACAATGAGCAGTTCTTC. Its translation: CASSLPPRLAGQYNEQFF.

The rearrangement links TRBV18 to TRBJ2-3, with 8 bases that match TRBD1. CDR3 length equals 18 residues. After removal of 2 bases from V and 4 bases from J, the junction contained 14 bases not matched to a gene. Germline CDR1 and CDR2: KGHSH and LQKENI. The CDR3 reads CASSPTPTDRGDADTQYF. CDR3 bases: TGTGCCAGCTCACCAACCCCCACAGACAGGGGCGACGCAGATACGCAGTATTTT.

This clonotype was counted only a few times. The chain's CDR3 is CASSQGEDRFNLLRYEQYF. The CDR3 bases are TGTGCCAGCAGCCAAGGCGAGGACAGATTCAACCTCCTGAGATACGAGCAGTACTTC. The chain has TRBV2 and TRBJ2-7; D is perhaps TRBD1 (6 bases). V gave up 6 bases and J gave up 4 bases, with 31 bases separating them. CDR1 is SNHLY, CDR2 FYNNEI, per germline. The CDR3 loop spans 19 amino acids.

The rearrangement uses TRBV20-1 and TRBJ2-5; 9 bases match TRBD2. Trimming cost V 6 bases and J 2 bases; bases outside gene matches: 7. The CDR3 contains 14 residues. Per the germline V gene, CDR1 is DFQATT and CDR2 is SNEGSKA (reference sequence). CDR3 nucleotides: TGCAGTGCCCGAGGACTAGCGATACAAGAGACCCAGTACTTC. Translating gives CSARGLAIQETQYF.

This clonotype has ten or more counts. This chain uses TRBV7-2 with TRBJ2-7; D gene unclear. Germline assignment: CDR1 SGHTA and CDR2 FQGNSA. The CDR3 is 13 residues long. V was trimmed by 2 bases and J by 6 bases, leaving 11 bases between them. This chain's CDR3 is CASSLTWEGEQYF. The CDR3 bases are TGTGCCAGCAGCTTAACATGGGAAGGCGAGCAGTACTTC.

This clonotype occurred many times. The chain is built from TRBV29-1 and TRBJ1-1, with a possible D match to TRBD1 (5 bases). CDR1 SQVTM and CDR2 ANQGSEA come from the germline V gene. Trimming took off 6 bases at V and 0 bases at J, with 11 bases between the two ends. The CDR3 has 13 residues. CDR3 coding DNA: TGCAGCGTCCAGGGTGGGGTGAACACTGAAGCTTTCTTT. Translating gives CSVQGGVNTEAFF. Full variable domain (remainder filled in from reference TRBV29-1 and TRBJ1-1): SAVISQKPSRDICQRGTSLTIQCQVDSQVTMMFWYRQQPGQSLTLIATANQGSEATYESGFVIDKFPISRPNLTFSTLTVSNMSPEDSSIYLCSVQGGVNTEAFFGQGTRLTVV.

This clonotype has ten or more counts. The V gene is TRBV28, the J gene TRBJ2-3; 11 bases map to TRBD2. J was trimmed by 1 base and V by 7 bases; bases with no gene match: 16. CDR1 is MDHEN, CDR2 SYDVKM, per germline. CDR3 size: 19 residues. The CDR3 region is CASTRRRLAGLQRTDTQYF. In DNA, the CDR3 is TGTGCCAGCACCCGCCGTCGACTAGCGGGACTCCAACGCACAGATACGCAGTATTTT.

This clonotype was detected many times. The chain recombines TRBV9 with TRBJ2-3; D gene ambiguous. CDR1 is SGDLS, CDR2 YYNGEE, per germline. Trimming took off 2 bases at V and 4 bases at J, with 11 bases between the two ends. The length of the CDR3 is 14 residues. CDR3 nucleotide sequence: TGTGCCAGCAGCGTGTCGGTCAAAGCAGATACGCAGTATTTT. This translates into CASSVSVKADTQYF.

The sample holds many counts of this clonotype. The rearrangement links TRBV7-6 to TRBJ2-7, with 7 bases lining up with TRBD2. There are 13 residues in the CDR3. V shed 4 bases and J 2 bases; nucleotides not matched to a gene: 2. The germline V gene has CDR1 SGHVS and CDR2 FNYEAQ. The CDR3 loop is CASSSREAYEQYF. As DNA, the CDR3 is TGTGCCAGCAGCTCACGGGAGGCCTACGAGCAGTACTTC.

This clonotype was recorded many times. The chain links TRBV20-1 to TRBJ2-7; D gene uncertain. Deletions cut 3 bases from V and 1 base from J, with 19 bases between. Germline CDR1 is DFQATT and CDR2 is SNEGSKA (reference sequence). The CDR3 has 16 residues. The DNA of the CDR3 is TGCAGTGCTAGGGACGTATCGGCAACCAGATCCTACGAGCAGTACTTC. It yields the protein CSARDVSATRSYEQYF.

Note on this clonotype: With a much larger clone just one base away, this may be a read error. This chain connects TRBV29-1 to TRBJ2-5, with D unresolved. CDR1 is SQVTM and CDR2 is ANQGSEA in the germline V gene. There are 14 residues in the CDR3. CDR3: CSANTRINQGTQYF. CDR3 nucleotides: TGCAGCGCCAACACCAGGATAAACCAAGGGACCCAGTACTTC.

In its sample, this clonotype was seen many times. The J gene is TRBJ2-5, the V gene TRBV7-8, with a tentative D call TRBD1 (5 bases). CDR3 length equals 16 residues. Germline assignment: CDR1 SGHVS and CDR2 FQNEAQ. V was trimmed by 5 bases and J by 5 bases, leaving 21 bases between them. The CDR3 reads CASSEPRDGVQETQYF. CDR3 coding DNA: TGTGCCAGCAGCGAACCCAGGGATGGGGTTCAGGAGACCCAGTACTTC.